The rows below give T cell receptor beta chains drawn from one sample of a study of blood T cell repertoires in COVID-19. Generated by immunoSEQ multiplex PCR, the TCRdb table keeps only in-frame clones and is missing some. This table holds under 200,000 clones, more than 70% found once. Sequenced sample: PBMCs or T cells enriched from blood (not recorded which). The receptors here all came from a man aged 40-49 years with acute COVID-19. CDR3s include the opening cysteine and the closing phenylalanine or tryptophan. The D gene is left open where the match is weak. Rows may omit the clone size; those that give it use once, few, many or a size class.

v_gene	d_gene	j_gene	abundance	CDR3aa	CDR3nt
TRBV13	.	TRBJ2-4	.	CASRATDKNIQYF	TGTGCCAGTCGAGCGACTGATAAAAACATTCAGTACTTC
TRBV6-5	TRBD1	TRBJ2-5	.	CASRTGGRETQYF	TGTGCCAGCAGAACAGGGGGCAGGGAGACCCAGTACTTC
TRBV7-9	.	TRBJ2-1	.	CASRGRNNEQFF	TGTGCCAGCAGGGGGCGAAACAATGAGCAGTTCTTC
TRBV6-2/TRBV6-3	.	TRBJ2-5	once	CASSYSAHPGETQYF	TGTGCCAGCAGTTACTCAGCCCACCCAGGGGAGACCCAGTACTTC
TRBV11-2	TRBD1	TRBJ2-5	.	CASSRDRGLGETQYF	TGTGCCAGCAGCAGGGACAGGGGGCTAGGGGAGACCCAGTACTTC
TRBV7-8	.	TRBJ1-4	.	CASSLGILGRNRRSDEKLFF	TGTGCCAGCAGCTTAGGGATCCTCGGACGGAACAGGCGCTCGGATGAAAAACTGTTTTTT
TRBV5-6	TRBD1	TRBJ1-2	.	CASSRGQLLDVYGYTF	TGTGCCAGCAGCCGGGGACAGCTCTTGGACGTTTATGGCTACACCTTC
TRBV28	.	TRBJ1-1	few	CASSLGQAYMNTEAFF	TGTGCCAGCAGTTTAGGGCAGGCCTACATGAACACTGAAGCTTTCTTT
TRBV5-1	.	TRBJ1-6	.	CASSETVSHSPLHF	TGCGCCAGCAGCGAGACAGTTTCCCATTCACCCCTCCACTTT
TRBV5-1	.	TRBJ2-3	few	CASRGSTDAGDTQYF	TGCGCCAGCAGGGGGTCGACAGACGCGGGGGATACGCAGTATTTT
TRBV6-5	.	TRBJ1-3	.	CASSNGNTIYF	TGTGCCAGCAGCAATGGAAACACCATATATTTT
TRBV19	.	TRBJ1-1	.	CASSMPGWRTEAFF	TGTGCCAGTAGTATGCCAGGGTGGCGCACTGAAGCTTTCTTT
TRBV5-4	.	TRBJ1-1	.	CASSFTRGRMNTEAFF	TGTGCCAGCAGCTTCACCAGGGGACGGATGAACACTGAAGCTTTCTTT
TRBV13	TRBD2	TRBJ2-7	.	CASSWGLIYEQYF	TGTGCCAGCAGCTGGGGACTAATCTACGAGCAGTACTTC
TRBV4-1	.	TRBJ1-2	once	CASSQETGGAYGYTF	TGCGCCAGCAGCCAAGAGACGGGGGGGGCCTATGGCTACACCTTC
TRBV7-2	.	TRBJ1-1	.	CASSLSGRGGTEAFF	TGTGCCAGCAGCTTATCGGGGAGAGGGGGCACTGAAGCTTTCTTT
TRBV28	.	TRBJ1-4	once	CASSPVATNEKLFF	TGTGCCAGCAGCCCAGTTGCAACTAATGAAAAACTGTTTTTT
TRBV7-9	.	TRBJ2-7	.	CAGTKGDSYEQYF	TGTGCCGGAACTAAGGGGGACTCCTACGAGCAGTACTTC
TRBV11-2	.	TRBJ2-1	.	CASSPYSSTNEQFF	TGTGCCAGCAGCCCATATTCCTCTACCAATGAGCAGTTCTTC
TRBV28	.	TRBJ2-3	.	CASSLSGQDTQYF	TGTGCCAGCAGTTTATCTGGGCAAGATACGCAGTATTTT
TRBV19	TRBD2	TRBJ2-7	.	CASGILAGGGYEQYF	TGTGCCAGTGGAATATTAGCGGGAGGGGGATACGAGCAGTACTTC
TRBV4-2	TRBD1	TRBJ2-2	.	CASSQEGKQGAFTGELFF	TGTGCCAGCAGCCAAGAAGGGAAACAGGGGGCGTTCACCGGGGAGCTGTTTTTT